The text below deals with one TCR beta chain. Assay: immunoSEQ multiplex PCR; the TCRdb copy retains only in-frame clones and omits some. The sample lists around 170,000 clones, almost 90% seen once, with approximately 4.9% in the top ten. These data are taken from a study of control samples from healthy donors and cancer patients. The CDR3 has 12 residues. Germline values: CDR1 SQVTM, CDR2 ANQGSEA. The V end was cut by 7 bases, the J end by 6 bases, with 13 bases between. What was sequenced was blood. The chain combines TRBV29-1 with TRBJ2-1; the D gene could be TRBD1 or TRBD2 (6 bases each). The source of this sequence is a woman aged 25 to 39 in good health. CDR3 coding DNA: TGCAGCGCTGCCGGGGGCCGCAATGAGCAGTTCTTC. It codes for CSAAGGRNEQFF.